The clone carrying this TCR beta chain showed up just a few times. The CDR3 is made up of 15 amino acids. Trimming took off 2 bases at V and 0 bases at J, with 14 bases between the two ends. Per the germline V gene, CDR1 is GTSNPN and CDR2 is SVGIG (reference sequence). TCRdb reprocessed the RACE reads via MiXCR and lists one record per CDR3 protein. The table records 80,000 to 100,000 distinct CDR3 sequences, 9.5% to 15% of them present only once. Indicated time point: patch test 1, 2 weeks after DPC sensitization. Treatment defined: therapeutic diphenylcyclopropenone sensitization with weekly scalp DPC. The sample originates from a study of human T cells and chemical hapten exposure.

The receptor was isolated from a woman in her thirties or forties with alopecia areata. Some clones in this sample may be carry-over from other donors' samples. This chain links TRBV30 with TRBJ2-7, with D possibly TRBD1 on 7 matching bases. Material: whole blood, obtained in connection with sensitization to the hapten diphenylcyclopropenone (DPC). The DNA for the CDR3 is TGTGCCTGGAGTCGGGCAGGGGGACTCTCCTACGAGCAGTACTTC. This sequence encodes CAWSRAGGLSYEQYF.